The 19 T cell receptor beta chains reported below all come from one sample, sequenced in a study of radiation and T cells in renal cell carcinoma. Libraries were prepared by immunoSEQ multiplex PCR; TCRdb keeps only in-frame clonotypes and omits some of them. The sample yields 130,000 to 150,000 clones, nearly 90% seen once. Noted time point: baseline pretreatment blood. Stated treatment: 15 Gy SBRT to primary tumor, nephrectomy 4 weeks later. This specimen was blood, taken from a patient whose treatment included radiotherapy and nephrectomy. The source is a woman in her 50s with renal cell carcinoma.

J is TRBJ1-1 and V is TRBV19, with no clear D. This CDR3 is built from 13 residues. The germline V and J ends were trimmed by 2 bases and 1 base, with 5 bases remaining between them. Germline lookup yields CDR1 LNHDA and CDR2 SQIVND (reference sequence). CDR3 residues: CASSISENTEAFF. The CDR3, as DNA: TGTGCCAGTAGTATAAGCGAGAACACTGAAGCTTTCTTT.

This sequence joins TRBV27 and TRBJ2-7; D not certain. There are 14 residues in the CDR3. Per the germline V gene, CDR1 is MNHEY and CDR2 is SMNVEV (reference sequence). V lost 2 bases, J lost 2 bases, and 10 bases lay in between. CDR3 nucleotides: TGTGCCAGCAGTTTAAATAACTCCCCCTACGAGCAGTACTTC. Translation gives CASSLNNSPYEQYF.

The chain joins TRBV7-2 to TRBJ2-5; weak D call: TRBD2 (5 bases). Germline V gives CDR1 SGHTA, CDR2 FQGNSA. The CDR3 runs to 14 residues. Trimming left V 4 bases short and J 4 bases short, with 13 bases between. The CDR3 region is CASSSRAGLETQYF. For the CDR3, the DNA is TGTGCCAGCAGCTCAAGGGCCGGACTAGAGACCCAGTACTTC.

CDR3 in amino acids: CAIRGEDEKLFF. Here the CDR3 DNA reads TGTGCCATCAGGGGTGAGGATGAAAAACTGTTTTTT. The chain is built from TRBV10-3 and TRBJ1-4; D uncertain. The CDR3 loop spans 12 amino acids. Germline CDR1 reads ENHRY; CDR2 reads SYGVKD. V was clipped by 6 bases and J by 6 bases, with 8 bases between them.

This chain links TRBV27 with TRBJ1-1; D perhaps matches TRBD1 (6 bases). Germline values: CDR1 MNHEY, CDR2 SMNVEV (reference sequence). The CDR3 extends over 15 amino acids. The V and J ends lost 5 bases and 1 base respectively, with 14 bases between them. CDR3 in DNA: TGTGCCAGCAGTCAATCGGCAGGGGCGAACACTGAAGCTTTCTTT. It encodes CASSQSAGANTEAFF.

This chain joins TRBV5-6 and TRBJ2-1; 8 bases line up with TRBD1. Germline CDR1 and CDR2: SGHDT and YYEEEE. V shed 7 bases and J 5 bases; nucleotides not matched to a gene: 5. The CDR3 spans 13 residues. The CDR3 reads CASHGQGNNEQFF. The DNA for the CDR3 is TGTGCCAGCCACGGACAGGGCAACAATGAGCAGTTCTTC.

This sequence joins TRBV10-2 and TRBJ1-1, with a possible D match to TRBD1 (5 bases). V was shortened by 7 bases and J by 2 bases, with 11 bases between the two germline ends. CDR1 and CDR2 (germline): WSHSY, SAAADI. The CDR3 extends over 13 amino acids. DNA for the CDR3: TGCGCCAGCAAAGGGGCCGGCAACACTGAAGCTTTCTTT. Translating gives CASKGAGNTEAFF.

The chain joins TRBV7-2 to TRBJ1-6, with D uncertain. The CDR3 totals 14 residues. The germline V gene has CDR1 SGHTA and CDR2 FQGNSA. The germline V and J ends were trimmed by 1 base and 7 bases, with 8 bases remaining between them. This chain's CDR3 is CASSLDTANSPLHF. In nucleotides, the CDR3 is TGTGCCAGCAGCTTAGACACGGCCAATTCACCCCTCCACTTT.

The J gene is TRBJ1-2, the V gene TRBV15, with D possibly being TRBD1 (6 bases). CDR1 and CDR2 from the germline V gene are LNHNV and YYDKDF (reference sequence). CDR3 length: 13 residues. The ends were cut back, 8 bases at V and 3 bases at J, with 13 bases in the middle. CDR3: CATSMDSYYGYTF. In DNA form, the CDR3 reads TGTGCCACCTCGATGGACAGTTACTATGGCTACACCTTC.

V is TRBV4-1 and J is TRBJ2-7; maybe TRBD1 (5 bases). There are 14 residues in the CDR3. V gave up 0 bases and J gave up 1 base, with 7 bases separating them. Per germline, CDR1 MGHRA and CDR2 YSYEKL. In DNA form, the CDR3 reads TGCGCCAGCAGCCAAGAAGGGGTGTCCTACGAGCAGTACTTC. This codes for CASSQEGVSYEQYF.

The gene calls are TRBV6-5 and TRBJ1-2; D is perhaps TRBD1 (6 bases). Germline-derived CDR1 and CDR2 are MNHEY and SVGAGI. This CDR3 region has 15 residues. The V end lost 6 bases, the J end lost 7 bases, and 21 bases lay between the germline ends. CDR3 loop: CASRFTVGGRGGYTF. CDR3 in DNA: TGTGCCAGCAGATTTACGGTGGGGGGGCGCGGTGGCTACACCTTC.

This clone was seen once. This sequence joins TRBV6-6 and TRBJ1-2; D gene uncertain. From germline, CDR1 is MNHNY and CDR2 SVGAGI (reference sequence). The CDR3 runs to 12 residues. Trimming removed 6 bases at V and 5 bases at J, with 10 bases between. DNA for the CDR3: TGTGCCAGCAGGGAAAGCGTGTATGGCTACACCTTC. Amino acids: CASRESVYGYTF.

The gene calls are TRBV28 and TRBJ2-5; 11 bases map to TRBD2. The CDR3 covers 15 residues. J lost 5 bases, V lost 6 bases, and 8 bases had no gene match. The germline V gene encodes CDR1 MDHEN and CDR2 SYDVKM. CDR3 sequence reads: CASSLAGGPTETQYF. Here the CDR3 DNA reads TGTGCCAGCAGCTTAGCGGGGGGGCCTACGGAGACCCAGTACTTC.

The chain employs TRBV15 and TRBJ2-7; TRBD2 matches at 9 bases. Trimming at V came to 11 bases and at J to 3 bases, leaving 23 bases not matched to a gene. Germline CDR1 is LNHNV and CDR2 is YYDKDF (reference sequence). The length of the CDR3 is 18 residues. CDR3 sequence: CAPLTRLAGYSKDYEQYF. CDR3 DNA: TGTGCCCCTCTAACCCGGCTAGCGGGGTACTCCAAAGACTACGAGCAGTACTTC.

This clone appeared once. The V gene is TRBV4-1, the J gene TRBJ2-5; 7 bases match TRBD2. This CDR3 is built from 14 residues. Germline V gives CDR1 MGHRA, CDR2 YSYEKL. With V trimmed by 1 base and J by 5 bases, 4 bases remained unmatched. CDR3 amino acids: CASSQASGVETQYF. DNA for the CDR3: TGCGCCAGCAGCCAAGCAAGCGGGGTGGAGACCCAGTACTTC.

The chain links TRBV6-5 to TRBJ1-1; 8 nucleotides line up with TRBD1. Germline-derived CDR1 and CDR2 are MNHEY and SVGAGI. There are 13 residues in the CDR3. V dropped 6 bases and J dropped 4; count of bases not matched to a gene: 4. CDR3 region: CASRQGGSTEAFF. CDR3 bases: TGTGCCAGCAGACAGGGGGGGAGCACTGAAGCTTTCTTT.

The J gene is TRBJ2-5, the V gene TRBV5-1; D gene unclear. V was clipped by 3 bases and J by 3 bases, with 3 bases between them. The CDR3 is 11 residues long. Germline V lookup: CDR1 SGHRS, CDR2 YFSETQ. Written as DNA, the CDR3 is TGCGCCAGCAGCTCCAAAGAGACCCAGTACTTC. This codes for CASSSKETQYF.

The V and J genes are TRBV7-2 and TRBJ2-1, with TRBD2 identical over 11 bases. CDR1 SGHTA and CDR2 FQGNSA come from the germline V gene. V lost 0 bases to trimming and J lost 9 bases; unmatched junction nucleotides: 16. This CDR3 has 19 amino acids. The CDR3 region has the DNA TGTGCCAGCAGCTTAGCCCCCCGGGGAGTAGCGGGGGGGCCGGGTGAGCAGTTCTTC. Its protein product is CASSLAPRGVAGGPGEQFF.

This clone appeared a few times. This chain links TRBV10-3 with TRBJ1-2; D possibly corresponds to TRBD1 (5 bases). This CDR3 has 14 residues. The germline V gene has CDR1 ENHRY and CDR2 SYGVKD. The V end lost 3 bases, the J end lost 4 bases, and 12 bases lay between the germline ends. CDR3: CAISDYGAGYGYTF. DNA of the CDR3: TGTGCCATCAGTGATTACGGGGCGGGCTATGGCTACACCTTC.